This TCR beta chain comes out of a study of shared clonotypes between healthy human individuals. Terminally differentiated effector memory CD45RA+ cells were left out of the naive CD8 fraction, which was CD45RO-negative and positively selected for CCR7. Every donor was a Caucasian adult from Nashville, Tennessee. The CDR3 covers 16 residues. Germline CDR1 and CDR2: MNHEY and SMNVEV (reference sequence). V shed 4 bases, J shed 8 bases, and the junction held 16 bases outside the gene matches. At deep level, the assay was performed. Repertoires were generated with immunoSEQ multiplex PCR, while TCRdb's copy carries only in-frame clones and drops some. In the table there are around 1,900,000 clones, just under 95% of which are singletons.

This receptor was identified in a man aged 18 to 30 in good health. Some clones in this sample may be carry-over from other donors' samples. The sample consisted of naive CD8+ T cells from PBMCs. The V and J genes are TRBV27 and TRBJ1-1, with 7 bases matching TRBD1. The CDR3 DNA sequence: TGTGCCAGCAGTTGGACAGGTGGGGGAGCTGGCTACGAAGCTTTCTTT. Its protein product is CASSWTGGGAGYEAFF.